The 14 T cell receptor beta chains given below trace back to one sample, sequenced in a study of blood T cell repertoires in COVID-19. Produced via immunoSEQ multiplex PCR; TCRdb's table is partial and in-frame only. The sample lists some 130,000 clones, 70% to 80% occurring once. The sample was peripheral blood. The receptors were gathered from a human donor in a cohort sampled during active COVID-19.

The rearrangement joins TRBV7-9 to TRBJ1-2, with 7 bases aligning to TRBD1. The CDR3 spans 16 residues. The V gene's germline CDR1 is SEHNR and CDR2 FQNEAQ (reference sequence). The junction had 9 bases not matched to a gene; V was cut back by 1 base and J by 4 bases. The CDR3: CASSLGTGTSGYGYTF. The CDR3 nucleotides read TGTGCCAGCAGCTTAGGGACAGGTACCTCTGGCTATGGCTACACCTTC.

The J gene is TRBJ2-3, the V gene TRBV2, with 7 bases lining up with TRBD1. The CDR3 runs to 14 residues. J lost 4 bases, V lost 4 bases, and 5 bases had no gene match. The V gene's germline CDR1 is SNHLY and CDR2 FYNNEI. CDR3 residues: CASSGQGISDTQYF. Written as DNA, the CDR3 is TGTGCCAGCAGTGGACAGGGTATATCAGATACGCAGTATTTT.

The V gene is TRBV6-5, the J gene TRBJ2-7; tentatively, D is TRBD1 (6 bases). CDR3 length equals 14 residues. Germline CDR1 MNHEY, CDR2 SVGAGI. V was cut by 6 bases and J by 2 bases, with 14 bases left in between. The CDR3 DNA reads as TGTGCCAGCAGCCCAGGACAGCCAACCTACGAGCAGTACTTC. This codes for CASSPGQPTYEQYF.

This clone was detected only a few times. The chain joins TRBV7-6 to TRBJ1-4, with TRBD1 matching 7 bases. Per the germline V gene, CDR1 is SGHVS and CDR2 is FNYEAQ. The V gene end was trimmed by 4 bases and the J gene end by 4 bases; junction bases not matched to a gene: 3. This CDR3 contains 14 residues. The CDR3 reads CASSWGQSNEKLFF. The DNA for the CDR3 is TGTGCCAGCAGCTGGGGACAGAGTAATGAAAAACTGTTTTTT.

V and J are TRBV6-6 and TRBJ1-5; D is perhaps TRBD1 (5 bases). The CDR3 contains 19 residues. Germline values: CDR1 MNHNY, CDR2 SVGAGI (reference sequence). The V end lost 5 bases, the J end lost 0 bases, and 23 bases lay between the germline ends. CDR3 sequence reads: CASSPDRQGRPYSNQPQHF. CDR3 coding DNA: TGTGCCAGCAGTCCAGATAGGCAGGGTAGGCCTTATAGCAATCAGCCCCAGCATTTT.

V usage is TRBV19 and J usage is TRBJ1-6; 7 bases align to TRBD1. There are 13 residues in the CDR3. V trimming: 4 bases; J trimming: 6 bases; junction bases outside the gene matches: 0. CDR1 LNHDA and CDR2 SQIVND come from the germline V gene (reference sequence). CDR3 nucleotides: TGTGCCAGTAGTAACAGGGGTAATTCACCCCTCCACTTT. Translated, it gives CASSNRGNSPLHF.

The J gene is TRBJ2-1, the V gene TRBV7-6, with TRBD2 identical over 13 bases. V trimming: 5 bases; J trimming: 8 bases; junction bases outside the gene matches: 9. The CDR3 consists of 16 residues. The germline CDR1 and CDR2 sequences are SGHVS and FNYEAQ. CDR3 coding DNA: TGTGCCAGCAGCATGGGGACTAGCGGGGATTTAGATGAGCAGTTCTTC. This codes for CASSMGTSGDLDEQFF.

DNA for the CDR3: TGTGCCAGCAGCCAGCAGGGAACAGATCAGCCCCAGCATTTT. Amino acids: CASSQQGTDQPQHF. The V and J genes are TRBV3-1 (or the pseudogene TRBV3-2) and TRBJ1-5, with a weak D call TRBD1 (5 bases). Germline loops: CDR1 LGHDT, CDR2 YNNKEL (reference sequence). This CDR3 is built from 14 residues. Between the trimmed V and J ends, which lost 3 bases and 5 bases, there was a span of 11 bases.

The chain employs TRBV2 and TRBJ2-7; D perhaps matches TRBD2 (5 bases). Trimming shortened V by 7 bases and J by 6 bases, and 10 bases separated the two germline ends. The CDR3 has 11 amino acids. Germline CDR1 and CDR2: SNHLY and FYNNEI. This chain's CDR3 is CASTPGIEQYF. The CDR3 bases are TGTGCCAGCACCCCCGGGATCGAGCAGTACTTC.

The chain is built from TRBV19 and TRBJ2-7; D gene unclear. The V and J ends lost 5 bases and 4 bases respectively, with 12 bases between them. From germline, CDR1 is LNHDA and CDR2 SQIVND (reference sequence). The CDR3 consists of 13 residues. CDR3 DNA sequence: TGTGCCAGTAGTCTCACAGCTTCTTACGAGCAGTACTTC. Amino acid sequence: CASSLTASYEQYF.

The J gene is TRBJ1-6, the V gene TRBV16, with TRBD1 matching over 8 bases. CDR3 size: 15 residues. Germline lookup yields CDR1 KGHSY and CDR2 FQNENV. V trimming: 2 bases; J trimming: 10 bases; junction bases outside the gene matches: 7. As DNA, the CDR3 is TGTGCCAGCAGCCAACAGACAGGGGCGGGATCACCCCTCCACTTT. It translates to CASSQQTGAGSPLHF.

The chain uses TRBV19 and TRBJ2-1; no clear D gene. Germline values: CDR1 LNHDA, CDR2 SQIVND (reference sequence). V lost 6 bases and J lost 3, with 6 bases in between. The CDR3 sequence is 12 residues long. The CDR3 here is CASSRGYNEQFF. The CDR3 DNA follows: TGTGCCAGTAGCCGAGGCTACAATGAGCAGTTCTTC.

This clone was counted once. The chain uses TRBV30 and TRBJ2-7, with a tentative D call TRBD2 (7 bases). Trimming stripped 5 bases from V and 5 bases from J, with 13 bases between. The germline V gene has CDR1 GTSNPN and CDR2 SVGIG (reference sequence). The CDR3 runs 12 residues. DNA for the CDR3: TGTGCCTGGGCGGGCGGGGGCAACGAGCAGTACTTC. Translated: CAWAGGGNEQYF.

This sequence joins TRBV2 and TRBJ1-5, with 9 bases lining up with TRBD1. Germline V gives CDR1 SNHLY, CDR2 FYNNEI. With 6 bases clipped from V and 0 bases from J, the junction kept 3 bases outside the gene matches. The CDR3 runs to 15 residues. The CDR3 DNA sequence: TGTGCCAGCAGCGGGACAGGGCTTAGCAATCAGCCCCAGCATTTT. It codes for CASSGTGLSNQPQHF.